This TCR beta chain was recovered during a study of T cell repertoires in aging, cancer and after chemotherapy (dated by TCRdb to between 2017 and 2020). Background for the entire study: Donors were distributed across six age groups ranging from 30 or younger to 70 or older, with at least three individuals included per group. In the hematological group, the paired samples taken before and after chemotherapy came from chronic lymphocytic leukemia patients who were treated with regimens based on fludarabine or bendamustine. In total, the full dataset held 7.5 million to 9.5 million TCR reads. To look at immunoaging and at how T cells reconstitute after chemotherapy, the study profiled TCR beta repertoires in peripheral blood from both healthy donors and cancer patients. Alongside around 98 healthy donors serving as a reference group, the cohort included approximately 220 cancer patients, of whom some 90 had hematological cancers and 110 to 140 had solid cancers.

This clonotype is characterized as medium-sized (0.01 to 0.1%). The target of this receptor is not known. The input lacks base qualities; no much larger clone sits a single base away. Multiplex touch-down PCR with a mixed TRB-A/B primer pool was used to amplify rearranged TRB sequences covering the V, D and J segments. Illumina adapters and sample indices were attached to the amplicons in two consecutive PCR reactions using Phusion HS II polymerase. After gel purification with the NucleoSpin Gel and PCR Clean-up kit, the amplicons were checked using Qubit and an Agilent 2100 Bioanalyzer. The libraries were sequenced on an Illumina MiSeq with 600-cycle, single-indexed, paired-end runs. The authors processed their data as follows. MiXCR versions 2.12 and 3.0.5 were used to process TRB sequences. Each unique CDR3 nucleotide sequence counted as one clone, and only productive sequences with at least two reads were retained. Shannon diversity, evenness, clonality (one minus evenness), and alpha-parameterized diversity profiles from alpha 0 to 5 were included as repertoire metrics. The IGoR algorithm was used to calculate generation probabilities for clones in the paired samples taken before and after chemotherapy. TCRdb ran its own pipeline on the public reads, namely fastp trimming at Q25 and MiXCR clone calling, and kept in-frame beta chains. One record per CDR3 amino acid sequence lists the most common genes and DNA. The V and J calls here are based on TCRdb, not the publication. The sample table lists thousands of distinct CDR3 sequences, over 20% of them with a count of one. Of the sample, approximately 8.8% falls within the top ten clones.

Overall study results and their limits: An increase in median generation probability over the chemotherapy interval was observed in both cancer cohorts, suggesting that the repertoire was reconstituted through rebound thymic output. According to the authors, the repertoire data do not permit conclusions about immunological memory after chemotherapy. In healthy donors, the decline in TCR diversity with age was mainly explained by loss of richness, whereas in cancer patients loss of evenness was also found to contribute. Lymphoid organ infiltration was present in hematological cancer patients, and this infiltration may itself impair thymic emigration or peripheral T cell expansion. Significantly lower blood TCR diversity and higher clonality were observed in untreated patients with hematological or solid cancers than in age-matched healthy donors.

Instead of sorted cells or RNA, genomic DNA extracted from peripheral blood served as the source for amplifying TCR beta rearrangements. From the cysteine up to the phenylalanine, the CDR3 has a length of 14 residues. Only the CDR3 portion is preserved as DNA: 42 bases, with reading frame beginning at the first base. The germline V gene encodes CDR1 SGHDT and CDR2 YYEEEE. V drops 1 base and J drops 6 bases, leaving 13 bases in between. The specimen sequenced was blood. The chain joins TRBV5-6 to TRBJ1-1; no D segment can be confidently identified. This clonotype originated in a human donor with a blood cancer. The CDR3 protein sequence reads: CASSLWRVFAEAFF. The nucleotide sequence is TGTGCCAGCAGCTTGTGGCGGGTCTTCGCTGAAGCTTTCTTT.